This T cell receptor (beta chain) was sequenced during a study of vaccination and CD4 T cells after COVID-19. This CDR3 comprises 15 residues. V shed 8 bases and J shed 0 bases, with 15 bases lying between them. Germline loops: CDR1 MNHEY, CDR2 SVGEGT. Cultured CD4+ T cell DNA was sequenced using the Oncomine TCR Beta short-read assay. The authors extracted genomic DNA from cultured CD4+ T cells. TCRdb re-called the PCR reads through MiXCR, storing one row per CDR3 protein. The repertoire includes some 25,000 distinct CDR3 sequences, more than 30% of them detected once, and less than 4% sits in the top ten. About this clonotype: Its antigen is currently unknown.

Described time point: late sampling 161 to 241 days after vaccination in a few convalescent patients. Sample treatment: approximately 11-day PBMC culture with coronavirus spike peptide pools or control peptides (ViraFEST assay). Sequenced here: CD4+ T cells from blood, cultured in vitro, sampled about 7 months after SARS-CoV-2 vaccination. This clonotype was obtained from a human donor who had recovered from COVID-19. V usage is TRBV6-2 or TRBV6-3 and J usage is TRBJ2-3; D might be TRBD2 (6 bases). The CDR3 is CASSTVRGSTDTQYF. Written as DNA, the CDR3 is TGTGCCAGCTCTACCGTGCGGGGAAGCACAGATACGCAGTATTTT.